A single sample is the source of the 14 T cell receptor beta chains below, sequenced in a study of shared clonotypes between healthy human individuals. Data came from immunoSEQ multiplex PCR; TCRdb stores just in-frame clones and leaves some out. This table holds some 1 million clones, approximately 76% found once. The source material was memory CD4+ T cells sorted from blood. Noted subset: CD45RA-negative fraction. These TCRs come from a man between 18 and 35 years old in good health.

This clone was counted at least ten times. The CDR3 here is CASSQGLAGYAEKLFF. As DNA, the CDR3 is TGTGCCAGCAGCCAAGGCCTCGCGGGGTACGCCGAAAAACTGTTTTTT. The V gene is TRBV4-2, the J gene TRBJ1-4; D remains unclear. Germline V lookup: CDR1 LGHNA, CDR2 YNFKEQ. Trimming shortened V by 1 base and J by 8 bases, and 17 bases separated the two germline ends. The CDR3 loop spans 16 amino acids.

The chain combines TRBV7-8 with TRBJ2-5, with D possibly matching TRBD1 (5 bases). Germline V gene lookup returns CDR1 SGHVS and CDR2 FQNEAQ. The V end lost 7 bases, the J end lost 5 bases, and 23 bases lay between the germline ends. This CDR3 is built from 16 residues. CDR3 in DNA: TGTGCCAGCATTCTAGGGGCGGAGTTCTCCGGGGAGACCCAGTACTTC. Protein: CASILGAEFSGETQYF.

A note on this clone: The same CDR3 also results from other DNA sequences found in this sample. The CDR3 sequence is CASSLEGSGQPQHF. The CDR3 region has the DNA TGCGCCAGCAGCTTGGAGGGATCTGGTCAGCCCCAGCATTTT. This chain joins TRBV5-1 and TRBJ1-5, with D unclear. V was trimmed by 0 bases and J by 6 bases, leaving 10 bases between them. The length of the CDR3 is 14 residues. Germline assignment: CDR1 SGHRS and CDR2 YFSETQ.

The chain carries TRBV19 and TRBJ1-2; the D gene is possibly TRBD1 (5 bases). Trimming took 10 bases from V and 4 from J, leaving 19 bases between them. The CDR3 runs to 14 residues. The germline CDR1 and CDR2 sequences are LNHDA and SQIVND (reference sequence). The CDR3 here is CATIQAGLTYGYTF. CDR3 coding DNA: TGTGCCACTATACAAGCAGGGTTAACCTATGGCTACACCTTC.

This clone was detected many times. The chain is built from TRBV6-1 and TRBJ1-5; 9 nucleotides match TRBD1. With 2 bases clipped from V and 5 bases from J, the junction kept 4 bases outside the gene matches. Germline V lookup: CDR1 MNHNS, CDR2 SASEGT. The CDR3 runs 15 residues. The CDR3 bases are TGTGCCAGCAGTGAAAGAGGACAGGGGTATCAGCCCCAGCATTTT. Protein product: CASSERGQGYQPQHF.

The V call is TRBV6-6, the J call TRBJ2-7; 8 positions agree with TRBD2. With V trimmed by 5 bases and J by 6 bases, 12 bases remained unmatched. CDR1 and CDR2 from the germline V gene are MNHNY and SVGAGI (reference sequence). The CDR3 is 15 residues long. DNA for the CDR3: TGTGCCAGCAGTAGGACTAGCTCGGGCTCCGGCGAGCAGTACTTC. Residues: CASSRTSSGSGEQYF.

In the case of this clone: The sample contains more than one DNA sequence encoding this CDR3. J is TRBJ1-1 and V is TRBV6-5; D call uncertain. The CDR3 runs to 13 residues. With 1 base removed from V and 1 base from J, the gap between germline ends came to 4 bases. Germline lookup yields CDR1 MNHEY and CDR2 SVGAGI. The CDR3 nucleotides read TGTGCCAGCAGTTACTTAGGGAACACTGAAGCTTTCTTT. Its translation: CASSYLGNTEAFF.

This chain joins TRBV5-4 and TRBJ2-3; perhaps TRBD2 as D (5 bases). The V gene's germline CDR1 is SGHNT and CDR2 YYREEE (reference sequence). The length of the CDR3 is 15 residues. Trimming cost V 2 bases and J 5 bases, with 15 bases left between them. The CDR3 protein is CASSFPAPGRDTQYF. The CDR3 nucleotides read TGTGCCAGCAGCTTTCCTGCTCCGGGAAGAGATACGCAGTATTTT.

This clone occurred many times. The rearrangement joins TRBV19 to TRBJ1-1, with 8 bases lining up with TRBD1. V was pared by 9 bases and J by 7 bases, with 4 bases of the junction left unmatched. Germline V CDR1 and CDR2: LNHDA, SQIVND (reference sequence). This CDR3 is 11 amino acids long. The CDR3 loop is CASGTGNEAFF. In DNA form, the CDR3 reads TGTGCCAGCGGGACAGGCAATGAAGCTTTCTTT.

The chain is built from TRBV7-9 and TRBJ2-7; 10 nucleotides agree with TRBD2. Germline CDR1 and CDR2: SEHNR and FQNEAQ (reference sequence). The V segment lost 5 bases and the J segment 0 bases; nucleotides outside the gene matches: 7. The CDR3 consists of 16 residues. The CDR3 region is CASSVWTSGSSYEQYF. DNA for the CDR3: TGTGCCAGCAGCGTCTGGACTAGCGGTTCCTCCTACGAGCAGTACTTC.

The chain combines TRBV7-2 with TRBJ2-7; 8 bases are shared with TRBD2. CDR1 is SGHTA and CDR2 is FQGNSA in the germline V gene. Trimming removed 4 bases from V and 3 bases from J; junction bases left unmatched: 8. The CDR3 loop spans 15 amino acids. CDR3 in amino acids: CASSSPGGIGYEQYF. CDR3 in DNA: TGTGCCAGCAGCTCCCCGGGGGGGATCGGCTACGAGCAGTACTTC. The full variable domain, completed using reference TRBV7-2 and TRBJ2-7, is GAGVSQSPSNKVTEKGKDVELRCDPISGHTALYWYRQSLGQGLEFLIYFQGNSAPDKSGLPSDRFSAERTGGSVSTLTIQRTQQEDSAVYLCASSSPGGIGYEQYFGPGTRLTVT.

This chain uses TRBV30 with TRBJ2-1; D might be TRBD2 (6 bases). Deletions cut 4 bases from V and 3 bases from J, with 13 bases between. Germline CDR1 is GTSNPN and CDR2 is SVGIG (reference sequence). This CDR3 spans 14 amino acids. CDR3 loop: CAWNRPTSYNEQFF. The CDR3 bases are TGTGCCTGGAACCGCCCGACTAGCTACAATGAGCAGTTCTTC.

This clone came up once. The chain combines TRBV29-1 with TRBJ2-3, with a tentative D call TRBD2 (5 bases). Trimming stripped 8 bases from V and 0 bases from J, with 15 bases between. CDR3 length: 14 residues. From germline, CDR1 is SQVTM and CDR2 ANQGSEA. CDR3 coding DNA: TGCAGCTCGAGGGCCGGCAGCAGCACAGATACGCAGTATTTT. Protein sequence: CSSRAGSSTDTQYF.

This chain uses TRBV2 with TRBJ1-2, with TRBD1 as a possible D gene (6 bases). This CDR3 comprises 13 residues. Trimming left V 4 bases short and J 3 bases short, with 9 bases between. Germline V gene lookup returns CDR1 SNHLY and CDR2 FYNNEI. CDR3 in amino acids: CASSVDSYYGYTF. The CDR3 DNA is TGTGCCAGCAGTGTGGACAGCTACTATGGCTACACCTTC.